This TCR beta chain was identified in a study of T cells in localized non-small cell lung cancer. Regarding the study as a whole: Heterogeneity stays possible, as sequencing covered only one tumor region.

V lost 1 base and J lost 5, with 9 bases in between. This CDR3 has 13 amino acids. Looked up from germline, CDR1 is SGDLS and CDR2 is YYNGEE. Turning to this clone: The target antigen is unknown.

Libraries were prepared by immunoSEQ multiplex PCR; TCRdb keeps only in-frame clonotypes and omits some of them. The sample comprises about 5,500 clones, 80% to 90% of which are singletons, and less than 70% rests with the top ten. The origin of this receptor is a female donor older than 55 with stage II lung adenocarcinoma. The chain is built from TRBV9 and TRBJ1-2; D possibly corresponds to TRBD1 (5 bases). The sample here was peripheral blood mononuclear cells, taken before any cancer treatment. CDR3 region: CASSVPGQYGYTF. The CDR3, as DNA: TGTGCCAGCAGCGTACCAGGGCAATATGGCTACACCTTC. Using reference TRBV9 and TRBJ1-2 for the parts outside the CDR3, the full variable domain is DSGVTQTPKHLITATGQRVTLRCSPRSGDLSVYWYQQSLDQGLQFLIQYYNGEERAKGNILERFSAQQFPDLHSELNLSSLELGDSALYFCASSVPGQYGYTFGSGTRLTVV.